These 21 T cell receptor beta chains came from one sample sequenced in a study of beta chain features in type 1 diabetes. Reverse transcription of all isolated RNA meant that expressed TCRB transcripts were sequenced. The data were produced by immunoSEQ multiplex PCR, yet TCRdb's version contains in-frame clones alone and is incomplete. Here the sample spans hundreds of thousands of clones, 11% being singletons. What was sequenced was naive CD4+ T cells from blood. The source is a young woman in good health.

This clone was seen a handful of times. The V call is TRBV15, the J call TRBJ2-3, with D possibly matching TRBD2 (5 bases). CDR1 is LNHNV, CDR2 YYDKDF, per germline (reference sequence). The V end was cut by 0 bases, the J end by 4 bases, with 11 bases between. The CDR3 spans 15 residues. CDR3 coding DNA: TGTGCCACCAGCAGAGATCGGAGGCCGGCAGATACGCAGTATTTT. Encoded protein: CATSRDRRPADTQYF.

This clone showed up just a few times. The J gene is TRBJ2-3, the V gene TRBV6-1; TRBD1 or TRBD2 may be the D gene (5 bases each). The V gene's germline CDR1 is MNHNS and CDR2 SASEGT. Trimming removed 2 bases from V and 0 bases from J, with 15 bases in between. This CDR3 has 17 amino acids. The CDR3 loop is CASSETRGSGSTDTQYF. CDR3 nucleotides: TGTGCCAGCAGTGAAACTCGGGGCTCGGGGAGCACAGATACGCAGTATTTT.

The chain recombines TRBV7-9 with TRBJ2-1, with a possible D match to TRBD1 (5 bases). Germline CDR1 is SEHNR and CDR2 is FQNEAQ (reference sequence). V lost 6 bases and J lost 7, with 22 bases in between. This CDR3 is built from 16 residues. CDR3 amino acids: CASSLRGQGRLNEQFF. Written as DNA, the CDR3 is TGTGCCAGCAGTTTACGAGGCCAGGGTAGGTTGAATGAGCAGTTCTTC. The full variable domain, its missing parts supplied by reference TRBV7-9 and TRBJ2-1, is DTGVSQNPRHKITKRGQNVTFRCDPISEHNRLYWYRQTLGQGPEFLTYFQNEAQLEKSRLLSDRFSAERPKGSFSTLEIQRTEQGDSAMYLCASSLRGQGRLNEQFFGPGTRLTVL.

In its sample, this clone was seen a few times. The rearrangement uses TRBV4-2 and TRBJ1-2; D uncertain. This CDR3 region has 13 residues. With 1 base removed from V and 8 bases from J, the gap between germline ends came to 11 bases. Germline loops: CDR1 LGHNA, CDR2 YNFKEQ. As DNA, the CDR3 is TGTGCCAGCAGCCAAGCGACGGCTATGGGCTACACCTTC. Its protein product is CASSQATAMGYTF.

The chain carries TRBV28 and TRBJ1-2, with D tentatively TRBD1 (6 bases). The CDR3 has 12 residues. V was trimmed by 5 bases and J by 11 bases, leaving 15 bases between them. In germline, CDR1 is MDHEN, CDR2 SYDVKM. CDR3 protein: CASSTAGQLYTF. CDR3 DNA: TGTGCCAGCAGTACCGCCGGACAGCTATACACCTTC.

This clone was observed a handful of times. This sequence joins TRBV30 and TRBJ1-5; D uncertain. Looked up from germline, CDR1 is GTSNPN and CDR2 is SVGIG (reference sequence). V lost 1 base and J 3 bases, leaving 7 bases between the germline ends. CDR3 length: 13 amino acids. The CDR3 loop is CAWSEGPNQPQHF. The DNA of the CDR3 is TGTGCCTGGAGTGAAGGCCCCAATCAGCCCCAGCATTTT.

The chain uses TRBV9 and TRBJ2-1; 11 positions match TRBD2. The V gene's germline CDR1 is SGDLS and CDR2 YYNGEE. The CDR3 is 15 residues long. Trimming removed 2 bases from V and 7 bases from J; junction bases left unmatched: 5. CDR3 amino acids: CASSVSGGAVNEQFF. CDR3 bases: TGTGCCAGCAGCGTTAGCGGGGGGGCTGTTAATGAGCAGTTCTTC.

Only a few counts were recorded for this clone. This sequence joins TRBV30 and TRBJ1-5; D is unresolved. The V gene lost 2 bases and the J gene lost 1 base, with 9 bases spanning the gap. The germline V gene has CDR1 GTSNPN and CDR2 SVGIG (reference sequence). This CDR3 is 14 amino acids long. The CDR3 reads CAWSLGLSNQPQHF. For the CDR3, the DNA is TGTGCCTGGAGTCTAGGGTTGAGCAATCAGCCCCAGCATTTT.

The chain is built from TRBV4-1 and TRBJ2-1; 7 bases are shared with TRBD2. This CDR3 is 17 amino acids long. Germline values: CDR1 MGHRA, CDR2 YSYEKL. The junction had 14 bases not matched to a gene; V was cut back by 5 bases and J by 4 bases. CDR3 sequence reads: CASSYPEVGRGYNEQFF. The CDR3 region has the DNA TGCGCCAGCAGCTATCCCGAGGTCGGGCGGGGGTACAATGAGCAGTTCTTC.

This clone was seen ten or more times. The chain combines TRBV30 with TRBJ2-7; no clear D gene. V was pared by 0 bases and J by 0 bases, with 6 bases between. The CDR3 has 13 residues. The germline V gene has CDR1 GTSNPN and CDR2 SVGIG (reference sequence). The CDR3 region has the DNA TGTGCCTGGAGTGTTGGCAGCTCCTACGAGCAGTACTTC. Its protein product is CAWSVGSSYEQYF. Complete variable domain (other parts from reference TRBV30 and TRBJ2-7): SQTIHQWPATLVQPVGSPLSLECTVEGTSNPNLYWYRQAAGRGLQLLFYSVGIGQISSEVPQNLSASRPQDRQFILSSKKLLLSDSGFYLCAWSVGSSYEQYFGPGTRLTVT.

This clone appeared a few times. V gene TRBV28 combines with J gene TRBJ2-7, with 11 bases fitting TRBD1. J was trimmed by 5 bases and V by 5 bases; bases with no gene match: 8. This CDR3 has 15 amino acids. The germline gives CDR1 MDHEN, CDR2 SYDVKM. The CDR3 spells CASSIPGQGEDEQYV. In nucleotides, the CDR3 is TGTGCCAGCAGTATTCCGGGACAGGGGGAGGACGAGCAGTACGTC.

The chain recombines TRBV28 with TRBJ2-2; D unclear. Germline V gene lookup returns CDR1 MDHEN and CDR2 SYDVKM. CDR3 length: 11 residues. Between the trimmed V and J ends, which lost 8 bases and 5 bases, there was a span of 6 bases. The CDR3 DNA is TGTGCCAGCGAAGGGACCGGGGAGCTGTTTTTT. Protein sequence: CASEGTGELFF.

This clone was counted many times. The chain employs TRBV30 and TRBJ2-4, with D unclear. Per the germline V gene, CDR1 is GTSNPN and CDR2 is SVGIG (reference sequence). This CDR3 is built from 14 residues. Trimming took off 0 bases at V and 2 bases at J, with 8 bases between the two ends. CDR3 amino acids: CAWSVGQTKNIQYF. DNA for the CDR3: TGTGCCTGGAGTGTTGGGCAGACCAAAAACATTCAGTACTTC.

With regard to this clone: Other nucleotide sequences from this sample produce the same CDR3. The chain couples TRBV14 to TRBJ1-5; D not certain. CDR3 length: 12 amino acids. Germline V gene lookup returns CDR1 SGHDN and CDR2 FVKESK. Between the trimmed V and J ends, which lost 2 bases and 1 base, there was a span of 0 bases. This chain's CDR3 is CASSQSNQPQHF. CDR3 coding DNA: TGTGCCAGCAGCCAAAGCAATCAGCCCCAGCATTTT.

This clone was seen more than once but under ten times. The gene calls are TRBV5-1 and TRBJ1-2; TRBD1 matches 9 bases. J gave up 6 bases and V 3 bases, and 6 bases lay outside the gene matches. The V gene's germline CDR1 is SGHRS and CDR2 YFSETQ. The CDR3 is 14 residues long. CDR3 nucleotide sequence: TGCGCCAGCAGCTACGACAGGGGGGACAATGGCTACACCTTC. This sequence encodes CASSYDRGDNGYTF. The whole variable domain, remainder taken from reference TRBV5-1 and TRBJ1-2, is KAGVTQTPRYLIKTRGQQVTLSCSPISGHRSVSWYQQTPGQGLQFLFEYFSETQRNKGNFPGRFSGRQFSNSRSEMNVSTLELGDSALYLCASSYDRGDNGYTFGSGTRLTVV.

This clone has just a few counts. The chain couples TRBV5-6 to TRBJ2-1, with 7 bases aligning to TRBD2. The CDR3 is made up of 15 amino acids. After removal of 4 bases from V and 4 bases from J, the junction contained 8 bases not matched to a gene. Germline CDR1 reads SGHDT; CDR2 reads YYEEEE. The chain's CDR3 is CASSLISGIYNEQFF. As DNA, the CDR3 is TGTGCCAGCAGCCTGATCAGCGGGATTTACAATGAGCAGTTCTTC.

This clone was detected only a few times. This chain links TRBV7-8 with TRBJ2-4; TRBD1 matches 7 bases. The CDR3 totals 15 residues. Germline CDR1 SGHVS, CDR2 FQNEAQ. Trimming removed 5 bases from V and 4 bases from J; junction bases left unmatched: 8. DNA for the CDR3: TGTGCCAGCAGCCCAGGCAACAGGGGTAAAAACATTCAGTACTTC. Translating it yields CASSPGNRGKNIQYF.

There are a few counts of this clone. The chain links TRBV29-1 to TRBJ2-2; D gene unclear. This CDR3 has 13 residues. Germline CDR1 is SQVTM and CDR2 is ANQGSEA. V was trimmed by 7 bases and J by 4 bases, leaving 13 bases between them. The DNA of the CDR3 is TGCAGCGCAACAAGGGCTACCACCGGGGAGCTGTTTTTT. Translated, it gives CSATRATTGELFF.

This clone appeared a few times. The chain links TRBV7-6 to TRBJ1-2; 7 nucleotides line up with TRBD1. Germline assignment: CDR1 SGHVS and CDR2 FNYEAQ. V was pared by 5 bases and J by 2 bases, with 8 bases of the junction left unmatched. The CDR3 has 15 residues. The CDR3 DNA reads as TGTGCCAGCAGCCCGGGGACAGCGGACAACTATGGCTACACCTTC. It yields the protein CASSPGTADNYGYTF.

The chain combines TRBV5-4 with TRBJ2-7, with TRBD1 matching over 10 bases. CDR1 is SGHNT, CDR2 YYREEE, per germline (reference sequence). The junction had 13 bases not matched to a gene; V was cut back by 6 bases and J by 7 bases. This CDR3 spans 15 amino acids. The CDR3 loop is CASNYWGTGVKEQYV. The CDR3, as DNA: TGTGCCAGCAACTATTGGGGGACAGGGGTTAAAGAGCAGTACGTC.

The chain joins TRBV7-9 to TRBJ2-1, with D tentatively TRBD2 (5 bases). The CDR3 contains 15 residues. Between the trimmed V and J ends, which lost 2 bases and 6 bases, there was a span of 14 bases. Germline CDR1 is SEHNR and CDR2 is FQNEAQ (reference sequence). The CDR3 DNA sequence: TGTGCCAGCAGCTTACTCTCAATTCGGGGCAATGAGCAGTTCTTC. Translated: CASSLLSIRGNEQFF. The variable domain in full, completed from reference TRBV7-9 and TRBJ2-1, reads DTGVSQNPRHKITKRGQNVTFRCDPISEHNRLYWYRQTLGQGPEFLTYFQNEAQLEKSRLLSDRFSAERPKGSFSTLEIQRTEQGDSAMYLCASSLLSIRGNEQFFGPGTRLTVL.